This paragraph reports one T cell receptor beta chain. Its antigen is not identified. TCR beta libraries were prepared from cDNA with unique molecular identifiers. TCRdb re-called the PCR reads with MiXCR, one entry per CDR3 protein. Among 170,000 or so distinct CDR3 sequences, roughly 31% were seen once, and the ten largest hold approximately 1.5%. The sample originates from a study of post-analysis software for immune sequencing data. General study results and limits: Patients carried roughly 5 TRBV segments more frequently than controls did, and TRBV5-6, TRBV5-1 and TRBV20-1 were among them. The normalized Chao1 diversity of multiple sclerosis patients was significantly lower than that of controls.

This CDR3 comprises 13 residues. Germline V gives CDR1 LGHDT, CDR2 YNNKEL (reference sequence). Trimming cost V 0 bases and J 6 bases, with 6 bases left between them. This sequence was found in a girl aged 10-17 years with multiple sclerosis. This chain connects TRBV3-1 to TRBJ2-1, with D uncertain. The specimen sequenced was blood. Here the CDR3 reads CASSQETFNEQFF. As DNA, the CDR3 is TGTGCCAGCAGCCAAGAGACTTTCAATGAGCAGTTCTTC.